Sequencing of this T cell receptor (beta chain) was carried out in a study of blood T cell repertoires in COVID-19. Across the whole study: Samples of COVID-19 (acute and convalescent) were obtained from the United States, Italy and Spain.

The CDR3 covers 16 residues. Germline assignment: CDR1 SGHTA and CDR2 FQGTGA. V dropped 5 bases and J dropped 5; count of bases not matched to a gene: 10. Original processing notes: Scientists estimated how many nucleated cells there were by amplifying reference gene primers. Generated by immunoSEQ multiplex PCR, the TCRdb table keeps only in-frame clones and is missing some. V and J calls and clone size are as listed in that table; D and trimming were resolved from the DNA. Of 310,000 or so clones in the sample, approximately 83% were seen once. J is TRBJ2-7 and V is TRBV7-3; TRBD2 matches 12 bases. This clonotype originated in a woman in her twenties or thirties who had recovered from COVID-19. The source material was peripheral blood. The DNA for the CDR3 is TGTGCCAGCAGCGCGCCGACTAGCGGGAGTACCCACGAGCAGTACTTC. Protein sequence: CASSAPTSGSTHEQYF.